Each of the 4 T cell receptor beta chains below was sequenced from the same sample in a study of blood T cell repertoires in COVID-19. Assay: immunoSEQ multiplex PCR; the TCRdb copy retains only in-frame clones and omits some. The sample consists of roughly 160,000 clones, roughly 80% of them appearing once. The sequencing sample was made of peripheral blood. These receptors were collected from a woman aged 80 or over with COVID-19, enrolled during active disease.

The chain has TRBV15 and TRBJ1-1; 8 nucleotides agree with TRBD1. Trimming removed 3 bases from V and 6 bases from J; junction bases left unmatched: 0. Looked up from germline, CDR1 is LNHNV and CDR2 is YYDKDF (reference sequence). The CDR3 is made up of 12 amino acids. The CDR3 protein is CATSRDRAEAFF. The CDR3 DNA follows: TGTGCCACCAGCAGGGACAGGGCTGAAGCTTTCTTT.

This clone has more than one count but fewer than ten. This chain uses TRBV29-1 with TRBJ2-1; 10 positions agree with TRBD2. Germline V gene lookup returns CDR1 SQVTM and CDR2 ANQGSEA. The CDR3 loop spans 14 amino acids. J gave up 4 bases and V 2 bases, and 2 bases lay outside the gene matches. CDR3 protein: CSVEKLAGYNEQFF. CDR3 sequence (DNA): TGCAGCGTTGAAAAACTAGCGGGATACAATGAGCAGTTCTTC.

V and J are TRBV28 and TRBJ1-3, with D possibly matching TRBD1 (6 bases). V lost 5 bases and J 4 bases, leaving 15 bases between the germline ends. In germline, CDR1 is MDHEN, CDR2 SYDVKM. The CDR3 loop spans 15 amino acids. In nucleotides, the CDR3 is TGTGCCAGCAGTCGGGGGGGCGGAATGGGAAACACCATATATTTT. Residues: CASSRGGGMGNTIYF.

J is TRBJ2-3 and V is TRBV5-1; the match to TRBD2 covers 7 bases. Germline V gene sequence: CDR1 SGHRS, CDR2 YFSETQ. V trimming: 0 bases; J trimming: 1 base; junction bases outside the gene matches: 5. This CDR3 contains 16 residues. The DNA for the CDR3 is TGCGCCAGCAGCTTGGGAGCGGGGCGAGGCACAGATACGCAGTATTTT. Its translation: CASSLGAGRGTDTQYF.